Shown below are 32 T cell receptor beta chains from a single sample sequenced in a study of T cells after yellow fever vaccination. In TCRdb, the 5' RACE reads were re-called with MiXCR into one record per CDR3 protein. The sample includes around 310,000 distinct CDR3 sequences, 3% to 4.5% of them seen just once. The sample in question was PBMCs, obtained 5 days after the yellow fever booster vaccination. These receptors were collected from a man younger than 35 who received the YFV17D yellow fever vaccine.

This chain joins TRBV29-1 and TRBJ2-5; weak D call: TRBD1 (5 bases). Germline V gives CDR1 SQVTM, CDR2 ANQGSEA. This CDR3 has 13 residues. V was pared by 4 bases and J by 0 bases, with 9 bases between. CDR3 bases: TGCAGCGTTGCGAAGGGGAACCAAGAGACCCAGTACTTC. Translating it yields CSVAKGNQETQYF.

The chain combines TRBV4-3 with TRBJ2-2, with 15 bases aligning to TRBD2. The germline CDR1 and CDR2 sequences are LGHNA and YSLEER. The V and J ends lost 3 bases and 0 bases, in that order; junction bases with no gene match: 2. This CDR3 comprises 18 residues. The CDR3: CASSQGTSGGTNTGELFF. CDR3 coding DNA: TGCGCCAGCAGCCAGGGGACTAGCGGGGGGACGAACACCGGGGAGCTGTTTTTT.

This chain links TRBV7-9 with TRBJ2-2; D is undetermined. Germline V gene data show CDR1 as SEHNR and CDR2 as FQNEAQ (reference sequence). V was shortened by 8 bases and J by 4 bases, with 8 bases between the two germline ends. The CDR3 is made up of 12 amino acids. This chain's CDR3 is CASDFGTGELFF. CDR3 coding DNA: TGTGCCAGCGATTTTGGCACCGGGGAGCTGTTTTTT.

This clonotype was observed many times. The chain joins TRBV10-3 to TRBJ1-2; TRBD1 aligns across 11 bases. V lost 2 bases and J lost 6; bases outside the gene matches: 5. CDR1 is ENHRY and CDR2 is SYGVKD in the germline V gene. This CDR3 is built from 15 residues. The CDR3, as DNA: TGTGCCATCAGTGAGCAACCGGGACAGGGGGATGGCTACACCTTC. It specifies CAISEQPGQGDGYTF.

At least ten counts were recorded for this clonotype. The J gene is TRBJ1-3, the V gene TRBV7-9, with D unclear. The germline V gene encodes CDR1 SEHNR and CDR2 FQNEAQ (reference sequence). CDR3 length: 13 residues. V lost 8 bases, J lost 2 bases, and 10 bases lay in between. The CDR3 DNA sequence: TGTGCCAGCGGACCGTGGCCTGGAAACACCATATATTTT. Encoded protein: CASGPWPGNTIYF.

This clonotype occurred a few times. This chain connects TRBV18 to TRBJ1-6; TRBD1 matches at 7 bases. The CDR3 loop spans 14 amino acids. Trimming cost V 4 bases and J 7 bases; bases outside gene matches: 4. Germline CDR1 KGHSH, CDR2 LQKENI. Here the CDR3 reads CASSRGQPNSPLHF. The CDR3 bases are TGTGCCAGCTCACGGGGACAGCCAAATTCACCCCTCCACTTT.

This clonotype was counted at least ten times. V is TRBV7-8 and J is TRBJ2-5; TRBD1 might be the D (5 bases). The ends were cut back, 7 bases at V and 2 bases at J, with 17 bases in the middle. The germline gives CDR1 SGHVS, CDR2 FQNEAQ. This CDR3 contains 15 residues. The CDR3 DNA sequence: TGTGCCAGCACCGAAGGGGCAGGAAGGCAAGAGACCCAGTACTTC. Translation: CASTEGAGRQETQYF.

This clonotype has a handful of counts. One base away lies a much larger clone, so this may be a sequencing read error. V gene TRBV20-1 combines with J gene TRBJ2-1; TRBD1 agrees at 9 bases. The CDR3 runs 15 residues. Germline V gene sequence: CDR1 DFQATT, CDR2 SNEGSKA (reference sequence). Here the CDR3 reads CSARDRDRAYKEQFF. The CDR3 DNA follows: TGCAGTGCTAGAGACCGGGACAGGGCCTACAAGGAGCAGTTCTTC.

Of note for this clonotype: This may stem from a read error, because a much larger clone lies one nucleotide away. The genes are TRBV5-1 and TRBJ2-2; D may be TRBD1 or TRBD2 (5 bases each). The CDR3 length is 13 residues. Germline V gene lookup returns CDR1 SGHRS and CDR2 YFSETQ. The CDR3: CACSLGEPGELFF. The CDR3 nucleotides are TGCGCCTGCAGCTTGGGGGAGCCCGGGGAGCTGTTTTTT.

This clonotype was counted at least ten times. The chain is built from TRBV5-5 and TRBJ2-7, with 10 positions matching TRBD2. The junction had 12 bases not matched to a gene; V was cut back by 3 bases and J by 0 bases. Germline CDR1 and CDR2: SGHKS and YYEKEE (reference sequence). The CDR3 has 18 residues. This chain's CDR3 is CASSSRLAGYSSSYEQYV. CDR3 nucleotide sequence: TGTGCCAGCAGCTCTCGACTAGCGGGTTACTCTAGCTCCTACGAGCAGTACGTC.

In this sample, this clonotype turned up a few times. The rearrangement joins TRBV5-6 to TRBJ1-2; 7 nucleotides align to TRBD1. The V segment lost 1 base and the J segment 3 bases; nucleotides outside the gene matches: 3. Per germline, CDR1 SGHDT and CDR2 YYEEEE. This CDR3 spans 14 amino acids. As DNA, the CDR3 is TGTGCCAGCAGCTTGAGAACAGGGGACTATGGCTACACCTTC. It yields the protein CASSLRTGDYGYTF.

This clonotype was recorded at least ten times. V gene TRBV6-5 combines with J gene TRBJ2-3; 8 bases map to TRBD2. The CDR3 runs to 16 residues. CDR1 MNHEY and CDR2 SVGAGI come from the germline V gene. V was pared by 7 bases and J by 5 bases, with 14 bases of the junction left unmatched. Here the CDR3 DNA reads TGTGCCAGCAAGTCCGGTAGCGGGGTACCACGAGATACGCAGTATTTT. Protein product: CASKSGSGVPRDTQYF.

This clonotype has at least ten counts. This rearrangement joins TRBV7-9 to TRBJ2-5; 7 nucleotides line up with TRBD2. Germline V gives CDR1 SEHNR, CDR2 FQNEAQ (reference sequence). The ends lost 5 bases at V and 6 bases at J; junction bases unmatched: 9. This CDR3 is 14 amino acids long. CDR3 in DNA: TGTGCCAGCAGCCCGAGCGGGACTTGGCAGACCCAGTACTTC. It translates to CASSPSGTWQTQYF.

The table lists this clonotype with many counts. The CDR3 spells CSASLTERDAYF. In DNA form, the CDR3 reads TGCAGTGCTTCCCTTACAGAGAGAGATGCGTATTTT. The chain is built from TRBV20-1 and TRBJ2-3; D not certain. The CDR3 totals 12 residues. The ends were cut back, 5 bases at V and 14 bases at J, with 20 bases in the middle. Per germline, CDR1 DFQATT and CDR2 SNEGSKA (reference sequence).

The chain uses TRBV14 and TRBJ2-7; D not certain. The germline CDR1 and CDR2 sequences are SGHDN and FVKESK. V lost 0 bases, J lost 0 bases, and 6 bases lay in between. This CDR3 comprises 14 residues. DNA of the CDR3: TGTGCCAGCAGCCAAGATTCTCTCTCCTACGAGCAGTACTTC. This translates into CASSQDSLSYEQYF.

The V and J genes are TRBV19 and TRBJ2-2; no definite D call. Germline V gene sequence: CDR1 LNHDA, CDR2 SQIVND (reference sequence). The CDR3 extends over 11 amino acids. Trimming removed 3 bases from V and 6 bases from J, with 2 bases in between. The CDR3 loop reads CASSISGELFF. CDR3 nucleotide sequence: TGTGCCAGTAGTATCTCCGGGGAGCTGTTTTTT.

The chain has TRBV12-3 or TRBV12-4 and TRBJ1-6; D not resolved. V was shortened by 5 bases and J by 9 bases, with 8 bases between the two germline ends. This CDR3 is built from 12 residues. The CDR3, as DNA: TGTGCCAGCAGTCCCGGAGGTTCACCCCTCCACTTT. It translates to CASSPGGSPLHF.

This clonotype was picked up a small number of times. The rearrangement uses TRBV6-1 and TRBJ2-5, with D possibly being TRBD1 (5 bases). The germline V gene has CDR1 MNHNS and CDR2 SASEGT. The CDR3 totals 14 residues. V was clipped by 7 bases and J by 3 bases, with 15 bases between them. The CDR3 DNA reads TGTGCCAGCATATCACTGGGGCACGAAGAGACCCAGTACTTC. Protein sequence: CASISLGHEETQYF.

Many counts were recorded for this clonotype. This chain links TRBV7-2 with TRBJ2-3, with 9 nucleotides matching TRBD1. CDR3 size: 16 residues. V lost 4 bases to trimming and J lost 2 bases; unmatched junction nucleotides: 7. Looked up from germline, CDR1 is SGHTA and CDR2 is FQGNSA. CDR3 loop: CASSSQGAPYTDTQYF. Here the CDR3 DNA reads TGTGCCAGCAGCTCACAGGGGGCGCCCTACACAGATACGCAGTATTTT.

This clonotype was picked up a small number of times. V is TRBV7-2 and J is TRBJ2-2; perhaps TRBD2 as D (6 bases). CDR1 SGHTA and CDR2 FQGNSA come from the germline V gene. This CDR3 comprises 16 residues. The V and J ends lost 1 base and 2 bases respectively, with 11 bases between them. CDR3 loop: CASSLVPDYNTGELFF. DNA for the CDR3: TGTGCCAGCAGCTTAGTTCCGGACTATAACACCGGGGAGCTGTTTTTT.

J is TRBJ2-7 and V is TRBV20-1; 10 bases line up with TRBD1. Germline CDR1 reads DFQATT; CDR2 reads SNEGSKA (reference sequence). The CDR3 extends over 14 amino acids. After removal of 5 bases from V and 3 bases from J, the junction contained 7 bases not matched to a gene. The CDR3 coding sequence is TGCAGTGCTGGGGGACAGGGGTCCGTCTACGAGCAGTACGTC. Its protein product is CSAGGQGSVYEQYV.

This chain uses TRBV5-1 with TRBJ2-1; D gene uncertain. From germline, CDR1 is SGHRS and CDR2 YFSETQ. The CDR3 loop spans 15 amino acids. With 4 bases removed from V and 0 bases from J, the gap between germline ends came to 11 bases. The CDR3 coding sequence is TGCGCCAGCAGCCCTGACACGATCTCCTACAATGAGCAGTTCTTC. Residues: CASSPDTISYNEQFF.

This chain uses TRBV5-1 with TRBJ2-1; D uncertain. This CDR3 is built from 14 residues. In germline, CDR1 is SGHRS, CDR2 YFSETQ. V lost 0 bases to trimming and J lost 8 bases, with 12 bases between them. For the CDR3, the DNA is TGCGCCAGCAGCTTGGCGCTAGGTTCAGATGAGCAGTTCTTC. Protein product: CASSLALGSDEQFF.

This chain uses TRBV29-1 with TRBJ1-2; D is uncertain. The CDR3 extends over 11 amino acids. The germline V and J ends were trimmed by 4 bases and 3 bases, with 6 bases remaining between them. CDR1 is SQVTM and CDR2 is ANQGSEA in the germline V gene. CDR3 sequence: CSVGEYYGYTF. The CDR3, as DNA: TGCAGCGTTGGTGAGTACTATGGCTACACCTTC.

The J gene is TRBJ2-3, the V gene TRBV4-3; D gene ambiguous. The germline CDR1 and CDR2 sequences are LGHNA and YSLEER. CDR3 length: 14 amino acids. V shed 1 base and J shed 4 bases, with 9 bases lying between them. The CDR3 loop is CASSQANQADTQYF. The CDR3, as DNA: TGCGCCAGCAGCCAAGCCAACCAAGCAGATACGCAGTATTTT.

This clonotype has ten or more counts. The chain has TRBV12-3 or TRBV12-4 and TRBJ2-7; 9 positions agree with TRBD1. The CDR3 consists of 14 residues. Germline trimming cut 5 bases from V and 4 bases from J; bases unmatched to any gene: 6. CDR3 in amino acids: CASSAGTGLYEQYF. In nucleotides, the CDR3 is TGTGCCAGCAGTGCCGGGACAGGGCTTTACGAGCAGTACTTC.

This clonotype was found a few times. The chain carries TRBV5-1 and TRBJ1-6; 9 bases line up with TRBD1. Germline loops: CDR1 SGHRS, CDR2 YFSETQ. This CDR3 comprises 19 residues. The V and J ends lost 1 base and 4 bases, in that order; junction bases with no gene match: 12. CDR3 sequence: CASSLSRPGQGRYNSPLHF. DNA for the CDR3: TGCGCCAGCAGCTTGTCCCGTCCGGGACAGGGACGATATAATTCACCCCTCCACTTT.

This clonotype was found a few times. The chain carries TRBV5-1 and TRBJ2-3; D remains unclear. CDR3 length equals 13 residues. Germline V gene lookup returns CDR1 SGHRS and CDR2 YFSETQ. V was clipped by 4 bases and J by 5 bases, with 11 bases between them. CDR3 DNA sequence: TGCGCCAGCAGCGCCCTCTTGGGAGATACGCAGTATTTT. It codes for CASSALLGDTQYF.

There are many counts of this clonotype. The CDR3 DNA reads as TGTGCCAGCAGTCCTGGACAGCCCTACGAGCAGTACTTC. It translates to CASSPGQPYEQYF. V and J are TRBV27 and TRBJ2-7; perhaps TRBD1 as D (6 bases). The CDR3 runs 13 residues. Looked up from germline, CDR1 is MNHEY and CDR2 is SMNVEV (reference sequence). Trimming took 5 bases from V and 2 from J, leaving 10 bases between them.

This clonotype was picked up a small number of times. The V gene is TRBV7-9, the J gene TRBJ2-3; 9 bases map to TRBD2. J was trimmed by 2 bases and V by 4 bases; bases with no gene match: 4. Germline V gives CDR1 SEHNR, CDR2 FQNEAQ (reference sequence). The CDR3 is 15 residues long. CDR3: CASSSGLAITDTQYF. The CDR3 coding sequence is TGTGCCAGCAGCTCCGGACTAGCGATCACAGATACGCAGTATTTT.

The CDR3 here is CALGGNEQYF. CDR3 DNA sequence: TGTGCCCTAGGGGGCAACGAGCAGTACTTC. The V and J genes are TRBV7-9 and TRBJ2-7; 7 nucleotides agree with TRBD1. V lost 11 bases and J lost 5; bases outside the gene matches: 3. This CDR3 has 10 amino acids. Germline CDR1 and CDR2: SEHNR and FQNEAQ (reference sequence).

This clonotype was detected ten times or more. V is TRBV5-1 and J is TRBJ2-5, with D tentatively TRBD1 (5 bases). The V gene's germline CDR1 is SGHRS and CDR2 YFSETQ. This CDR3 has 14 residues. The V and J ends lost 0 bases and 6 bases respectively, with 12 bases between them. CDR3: CASSLVRAAKTQYF. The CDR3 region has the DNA TGCGCCAGCAGCTTGGTCAGGGCCGCGAAGACCCAGTACTTC. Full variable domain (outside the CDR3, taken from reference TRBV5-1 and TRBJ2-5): KAGVTQTPRYLIKTRGQQVTLSCSPISGHRSVSWYQQTPGQGLQFLFEYFSETQRNKGNFPGRFSGRQFSNSRSEMNVSTLELGDSALYLCASSLVRAAKTQYFGPGTRLLVL.